These T cell receptor beta chains were read from a single sample in a study of response to subunit inactivated influenza vaccine. From the RT-PCR reads, TCRdb called clonotypes with MiXCR, one entry per CDR3 protein. Among 500,000 to 600,000 distinct CDR3 sequences listed, around 10% were seen once. The sample was also linked to a second study, of T cells expressing NK-cell markers.

This specimen was PBMCs from blood, taken on the day of vaccination. Receptor source: a man between 45 and 60 years old who received an inactivated influenza vaccine. The CDR3 runs from the conserved cysteine through the conserved F or W. A D gene is named only where the DNA matches it firmly. Clone size is not always given. Where it is, it says once, few, many or a class for expanded clones.

j_call cdr3_length d_call clone_size v_call cdr3_nt cdr3_aa
TRBJ2-1 14 - few TRBV6-5 TGTGCCAGCAGTTACTCACCGACCCCCAGTGAGCAGTTCTTC CASSYSPTPSEQFF
TRBJ2-3 14 TRBD2 - TRBV30 TGTGCCTGGAGTGTTCGTCTCGCGGGGGTCCTTGTACATTTT CAWSVRLAGVLVHF
TRBJ2-5 14 - - TRBV11-2 TGTGCCAGCAGCTTCGAGAGGGCTCGTGGGTCCCAGTACTTC CASSFERARGSQYF
TRBJ2-7 15 - - TRBV4-1 TGCGCCAGCAGCCAAGGGCTTCAGGTCTCCTACGAGCAGTACTTC CASSQGLQVSYEQYF
TRBJ2-7 15 - few TRBV9 TGTGCCAGCAGCGTAGGTGGGGCGCCGACCTACGAGCAGTACTTC CASSVGGAPTYEQYF
TRBJ1-1 11 - - TRBV29-1 TGCAGCGTGGTCATGAACACTGAAGCTTTCTTT CSVVMNTEAFF
TRBJ2-1 15 - few TRBV7-9 TGTGCCAGCAGCTTATGGGGGGGCACGGGCGATGAGCAGTTCTTC CASSLWGGTGDEQFF
TRBJ1-1 16 - few TRBV5-1 TGCGCCAGCAGCTTGGGGGGGGGACCTACGCTCGCTGAAGCTTTCTTT CASSLGGGPTLAEAFF
TRBJ2-2 15 - few TRBV10-3 TGTGCCATCAGCGAGTCGGGGGCGAACACCGGGGAGCTGTTTTTT CAISESGANTGELFF
TRBJ2-2 17 TRBD2 - TRBV28 TGTGCCAGCAGTTTGTTCCGGCTAGCGGAGGTCACCGGGGAGCTGTTTTTT CASSLFRLAEVTGELFF
TRBJ2-5 14 - - TRBV3-1 TGTGCCAGCAGCCAAGGGTTAGTTAGGGAGACCCAGTACTTC CASSQGLVRETQYF
TRBJ2-7 13 - many TRBV29-1 TGCAGCGTTGAATTCCCAGCCCGCTACGAGCAGTACTTC CSVEFPARYEQYF
TRBJ2-5 14 - - TRBV6-2/TRBV6-3 TGTGCCAGCAGTAGGACGAGTGTACAAGAGACCCAGTACTTC CASSRTSVQETQYF
TRBJ1-3 14 - few TRBV5-6 TGTGCCAGCAGACTACAGGGATTTGGAAACACCATATATTTT CASRLQGFGNTIYF
TRBJ2-7 16 - - TRBV6-5 TGTGCCAGCAGTTACTCATGGTCAGGGGGGTCCTACGAGCAGTACTTC CASSYSWSGGSYEQYF
TRBJ2-1 15 TRBD1 few TRBV5-6 TGTGCCAGCAGCCCGGGCGGGGACAGGGTGATTGAGCAGTTCTTC CASSPGGDRVIEQFF
TRBJ2-1 14 TRBD2 many TRBV29-1 TGCAGCGTTGAAGAACGTACCGGGACTAGGTTTCCTTTCTTC CSVEERTGTRFPFF
TRBJ2-3 13 - - TRBV20-1 TGCAGTCCCCGCTGGTTGATCTCAGATACGCAGTATTTT CSPRWLISDTQYF
TRBJ2-6 19 TRBD2 few TRBV14 TGTGCCAGCAGCCACAGACTAGCGGGGGCCCTCTCTGGGGCCAACGTCCTGACTTTC CASSHRLAGALSGANVLTF
TRBJ2-1 17 TRBD2 many TRBV6-2/TRBV6-3 TGTGCCAGCAGTTTAACCGGGACTAGCGGACCTTACAATGAGCAGTTCTTC CASSLTGTSGPYNEQFF
TRBJ1-5 18 - - TRBV5-1 TGCGCCAGTCCGGGACCAGGCTACTCACCCGTTAGCAATCAGCCCCAGCATTTT CASPGPGYSPVSNQPQHF
TRBJ2-1 14 - - TRBV29-1 TGCAGCGTCCCACACCCTGCTAGCGTGGGTGAGCAGTTCTTC CSVPHPASVGEQFF
TRBJ2-7 15 TRBD1 few TRBV20-1 TGCAGTGCTAGAGATGGGACAGGGGTTTGGTACGAGCAGTACTTC CSARDGTGVWYEQYF
TRBJ2-3 14 - few TRBV6-2/TRBV6-3 TGTGCCAGCAGTATCCGGGGAAACACAGATACGCAGTATTTT CASSIRGNTDTQYF
TRBJ1-2 17 TRBD1 - TRBV10-3 TGTGCCATCAGTGATGGGACAGGGGGCACCGCTAACTATGGCTACACCTTC CAISDGTGGTANYGYTF
TRBJ2-7 17 - few TRBV4-1 TGCGCCAGCAGCCAAGATCGCGGAACGGGGAGGATCTTAGAGCAGTACTTC CASSQDRGTGRILEQYF
TRBJ1-1 11 - - TRBV7-9 TGTGCCAGCATGACGGCCCGAGGAGCTTTCTTT CASMTARGAFF
TRBJ1-4 14 - few TRBV7-8 TGTGCCAGCAGCTTAGGGGGGGTGCGAGGAAAACTGTTTTTT CASSLGGVRGKLFF
TRBJ2-7 12 - few TRBV2 TGTGCCAGCAGCCGGGACGGTGACGAGCAGTACTTC CASSRDGDEQYF
TRBJ2-5 16 TRBD2 - TRBV20-1 TGCAGTGCTCAAGACGGAACTAGCGGGATCCAAGAGACCCAGTACTTC CSAQDGTSGIQETQYF
TRBJ2-7 15 - few TRBV21-1 TGTGCCAGCAGCCTAGCCTTGGACAGGGGTCACGAGCAGTACTTC CASSLALDRGHEQYF
TRBJ2-2 17 TRBD2 - TRBV7-2 TGTGCCAGCAGCCGGACTAGCGGGAGAGTAGTGACCGGGGAGCTGTTTTTT CASSRTSGRVVTGELFF
TRBJ2-3 17 TRBD2 few TRBV20-1 TGCAGTGCTATGGGACTAGCGGAGAGGGGCCCCACAGATACGCAGTATTTT CSAMGLAERGPTDTQYF
TRBJ1-1 14 - - TRBV7-9 TGTGCCAGCAGCTCCTGGGGCTTGGGCACTGAAGCTTTCTTT CASSSWGLGTEAFF
TRBJ1-2 13 - few TRBV20-1 TGCAGTGAATCATCGAGGGACGGTGAGGGCTACACCTTC CSESSRDGEGYTF
TRBJ1-5 13 TRBD1 many TRBV27 TGTGCCAGCAGTCCGGGACAGGGGCAGCCCCAGCATTTT CASSPGQGQPQHF
TRBJ1-4 14 - - TRBV11-2 TGTGCCAGCAGCCAGGACGGGCGTAATGAAAAACTGTTTTTT CASSQDGRNEKLFF
TRBJ2-3 19 - few TRBV14 TGTGCCAGCAGCCAAGAGCCGCCGGGACGGCGAACGCGCACAGATACGCAGTATTTT CASSQEPPGRRTRTDTQYF
TRBJ2-1 12 - few TRBV12-3/TRBV12-4 TGTGCCAGCAGTACCCGACCCAATGAGCAGTTCTTC CASSTRPNEQFF
TRBJ2-7 13 - few TRBV12-3/TRBV12-4 TGTGCCAGCAGTTTGGTGGGACGGCCAGGGCAGTACTTC CASSLVGRPGQYF
TRBJ2-5 13 - - TRBV10-3 TGTGCCATCAGTGCAGGGCTCCAAGAGACCCAGTACTTC CAISAGLQETQYF
TRBJ2-5 14 - - TRBV7-9 TGTGCCAGCAGCTTAGGTTCAGGAAAAAAGACCCAGTACTTC CASSLGSGKKTQYF
TRBJ2-4 14 - - TRBV12-3/TRBV12-4 TGTGCCAGCAGTTTAATCAGGGCCAAAAACATTCAGTACTTC CASSLIRAKNIQYF
TRBJ1-3 14 TRBD1 - TRBV6-1 TGTGCCAGCAGAACCCCGGGACAGGGGAACACCATATATTTT CASRTPGQGNTIYF
TRBJ2-2 13 - many TRBV5-1 TGCGCCAGCAGCTTGGTTTATACCGGGGAGCTGTTTTTT CASSLVYTGELFF
TRBJ2-3 17 TRBD2 - TRBV10-3 TGTGCCACCAAACCCCTTCAAAGCGGGGTTAGCACAGATACGCAGTATTTT CATKPLQSGVSTDTQYF
TRBJ2-7 16 - - TRBV27 TGTGCCAGCCGCGTCCCCGGACTCCGGGGGTCCTACGAGCAGTACTTC CASRVPGLRGSYEQYF
TRBJ2-7 18 TRBD1 few TRBV4-3 TGCGCCAGCAGCCAAGACGGACAGGGGGGCCCAAGCTCCTACGAGCAGTACTTC CASSQDGQGGPSSYEQYF
TRBJ2-1 13 - many TRBV6-2/TRBV6-3 TGTGCCAGCAGGGGGGACGGAAACAATGAGCAGTTCTTC CASRGDGNNEQFF
TRBJ2-1 12 - few TRBV29-1 TGCAGCGTTGATGTGACAGTTAATGAGCAGTTCTTC CSVDVTVNEQFF
TRBJ1-3 12 - many TRBV29-1 TGCAGCGTTGTGGTTTTCGGAAACACCATATATTTT CSVVVFGNTIYF
TRBJ2-3 15 - - TRBV5-1 TGCGCCAGCAGCTTGGTCCCAGGGAGGTCGGATACGCAGTATTTT CASSLVPGRSDTQYF